The rows below give T cell receptor beta chains drawn from one sample of a study of identical twins. One entry per CDR3 protein results from TCRdb running MiXCR on the 5' RACE reads. The sample has hundreds of thousands of distinct CDR3 sequences, 18% seen once. A further study also used this sample, focusing on T cells expressing NK-cell markers.

The material sequenced was PBMCs. The receptors come from a woman between 18 and 30 years old in good health. Both conserved end residues are part of each CDR3. The D gene is left open where the match is weak. Rows may omit the clone size; those that give it use once, few, many or a size class.

>TRBV5-1|TRBJ1-5|many|TRBD1
CASSFSGQGNQPQHF
TGCGCCAGCAGCTTTTCGGGACAGGGGAATCAGCCCCAGCATTTT
>TRBV9|TRBJ2-3|NA|TRBD2
CASSVQASGGASDTQYF
TGTGCCAGCAGCGTACAAGCTAGCGGGGGAGCTTCAGATACGCAGTATTTT
>TRBV6-1|TRBJ2-3|NA|NA
CASTRPPGPDTQYF
TGTGCCAGCACCCGACCCCCGGGGCCAGATACGCAGTATTTT
>TRBV7-7|TRBJ2-1|many|NA
CASSLGIPSYNEQFF
TGTGCTAGCAGCTTAGGGATCCCATCCTACAATGAGCAGTTCTTC
>TRBV5-1|TRBJ2-3|few|TRBD2
CASSLKGGERLARSDTQYF
TGCGCCAGCAGCTTAAAGGGAGGAGAGAGACTAGCGAGATCAGATACGCAGTATTTT
>TRBV11-3|TRBJ1-1|NA|TRBD1
CASRSPGQGMKTEAFF
TGTGCCAGCAGGTCCCCGGGACAGGGTATGAAGACTGAAGCTTTCTTT
>TRBV5-1|TRBJ2-3|NA|NA
CASSFSSGNSDTQYF
TGCGCCAGCAGCTTTAGTAGCGGTAATTCAGATACGCAGTATTTT
>TRBV12-3/TRBV12-4|TRBJ1-1|NA|NA
CASSPAGNLNTEAFF
TGTGCCAGCAGTCCAGCAGGCAACCTGAACACTGAAGCTTTCTTT
>TRBV12-3/TRBV12-4|TRBJ1-2|few|NA
CASSLDNRAGRSGYTF
TGTGCCAGCAGTTTAGATAACAGGGCTGGAAGGAGTGGCTACACCTTC
>TRBV4-3|TRBJ2-1|NA|TRBD1
CANSQGGQGFFYEQFF
TGCGCCAACAGCCAAGGTGGACAGGGGTTTTTTTATGAGCAGTTCTTC
>TRBV12-3/TRBV12-4|TRBJ1-4|few|NA
CASRPQTGRNEKLFF
TGTGCCAGCAGACCGCAGACAGGCCGTAATGAAAAACTGTTTTTT
>TRBV29-1|TRBJ1-2|NA|NA
CSVESGQGSYGYTF
TGCAGCGTTGAATCAGGGCAGGGTAGCTATGGCTACACCTTC
>TRBV28|TRBJ2-4|few|NA
CASSFSRGTDPLAKNIQYF
TGTGCCAGCAGTTTCTCTCGGGGGACAGATCCTCTAGCCAAAAACATTCAGTACTTC
>TRBV20-1|TRBJ2-5|NA|NA
CSARDLFRGGTQETQYF
TGCAGTGCTAGAGATCTTTTTAGGGGGGGAACCCAAGAGACCCAGTACTTC
>TRBV29-1|TRBJ2-2|few|NA
CSVADPNTGELFF
TGCAGCGTTGCGGACCCGAACACCGGGGAGCTGTTTTTT
>TRBV9|TRBJ2-3|few|NA
CASSVEGRNTDTQYF
TGTGCCAGCAGCGTAGAGGGGAGGAACACAGATACGCAGTATTTT
>TRBV5-1|TRBJ2-5|NA|TRBD2
CASSSSGRPENF
TGCGCCAGCAGTAGCAGCGGGAGGCCGGAAAACTTC
>TRBV12-3/TRBV12-4|TRBJ2-3|few|TRBD1
CASSLGQGIGTQYF
TGTGCCAGCAGTCTAGGACAGGGGATCGGTACGCAGTATTTT
>TRBV18|TRBJ2-7|few|TRBD2
CASSPPSSGSYEQYF
TGTGCCAGCTCACCACCTTCTAGCGGGTCCTACGAGCAGTACTTC
>TRBV6-5|TRBJ2-1|NA|NA
CASSSPSSPAHHNNEQFF
TGTGCCAGCAGTTCCCCAAGTTCGCCGGCCCATCACAACAATGAGCAGTTCTTC
>TRBV9|TRBJ2-3|few|TRBD2
CASSPRSGPSGGASTDTQYF
TGTGCCAGCAGCCCTCGGTCGGGGCCTAGCGGGGGGGCTAGCACAGATACGCAGTATTTT
>TRBV15|TRBJ2-1|few|TRBD2
CATSSGRSGSRYNEQFF
TGTGCCACCAGCAGTGGGAGGAGCGGGAGTCGATACAATGAGCAGTTCTTC
>TRBV12-3/TRBV12-4|TRBJ1-1|few|TRBD1
CAGDRVEGGTEAFF
TGTGCCGGAGACAGGGTAGAGGGAGGCACTGAAGCTTTCTTT
>TRBV2|TRBJ2-1|few|NA
CASSSPLYNEQFF
TGTGCCAGCTCTAGTCCCTTATACAATGAGCAGTTCTTC
>TRBV20-1|TRBJ2-4|NA|NA
CSARVNVNIQYF
TGCAGTGCTAGGGTTAACGTCAACATTCAGTACTTC
>TRBV15|TRBJ2-2|few|NA
CATARTSNTGELFF
TGTGCCACGGCCCGGACATCGAACACCGGGGAGCTGTTTTTT
>TRBV6-6|TRBJ2-1|NA|NA
CASREMGDEQFF
TGTGCCAGCAGGGAGATGGGCGATGAGCAGTTCTTC
>TRBV7-3|TRBJ2-3|NA|TRBD2
CASSSGGRSDTQYF
TGTGCCAGCAGCTCGGGCGGGAGATCAGATACGCAGTATTTT
>TRBV27|TRBJ1-2|NA|TRBD1
CASSFTGGAVYGYTF
TGTGCCAGCAGTTTTACAGGGGGCGCGGTTTATGGCTACACCTTC
>TRBV20-1|TRBJ2-7|few|NA
CSARAGGDEQYF
TGCAGTGCTAGAGCGGGGGGCGACGAGCAGTACTTC
>TRBV5-5|TRBJ1-2|NA|NA
CASTSADTFYGYTF
TGTGCCAGCACCTCTGCGGATACGTTCTATGGCTACACCTTC
>TRBV10-3|TRBJ1-5|many|NA
CAISELMDGNQPQHF
TGTGCCATCAGTGAGTTAATGGACGGCAATCAGCCCCAGCATTTT
>TRBV20-1|TRBJ2-3|few|NA
CSAREHGQSTDTQYF
TGCAGTGCTAGAGAACACGGACAGTCCACAGATACGCAGTATTTT
>TRBV11-2|TRBJ2-7|few|TRBD1
CASSSRQGAEQYF
TGTGCCAGCAGCTCTCGACAGGGAGCCGAGCAGTACTTC
>TRBV10-3|TRBJ2-7|few|NA
CAISSTGREYEQYF
TGTGCCATCTCCTCGACGGGCAGGGAGTACGAGCAGTACTTC
>TRBV4-3|TRBJ2-5|few|TRBD2
CASFRLAGETQYF
TGCGCCAGCTTTCGACTAGCAGGAGAGACCCAGTACTTC
>TRBV14|TRBJ1-2|NA|NA
CASSQDAGRADYGYTF
TGTGCCAGCAGCCAAGATGCAGGGAGGGCGGACTATGGCTACACCTTC
>TRBV29-1|TRBJ2-3|NA|NA
CSSSDRFSTDTQYF
TGCAGCTCGTCGGACAGATTTAGCACAGATACGCAGTATTTT
>TRBV9|TRBJ2-3|few|TRBD2
CASSVSGGDLDTQYF
TGTGCCAGCAGCGTTAGCGGGGGGGACCTAGATACGCAGTATTTT
>TRBV20-1|TRBJ1-5|NA|NA
CSAFNGRDRNQPQHF
TGCAGTGCTTTTAACGGTAGAGACCGCAATCAGCCCCAGCATTTT
>TRBV12-3/TRBV12-4|TRBJ2-5|NA|NA
CASRARGDQETQYF
TGTGCCAGCAGGGCCAGGGGAGACCAAGAGACCCAGTACTTC
>TRBV29-1|TRBJ2-1|few|NA
CSVETGLGSSYNEQFF
TGCAGCGTTGAGACTGGACTGGGGAGCTCCTACAATGAGCAGTTCTTC
>TRBV29-1|TRBJ2-3|few|TRBD1
CSVELDRELDTQYF
TGCAGCGTTGAATTGGACAGGGAGTTAGATACGCAGTATTTT
>TRBV6-1|TRBJ2-3|NA|NA
CATGTFPRDTQYF
TGTGCCACCGGGACTTTTCCAAGGGATACGCAGTATTTT
>TRBV2|TRBJ2-7|few|TRBD1
CASGRTGDSYEQYF
TGTGCCAGCGGGAGGACAGGGGACTCCTACGAGCAGTACTTC
>TRBV7-9|TRBJ2-1|NA|TRBD2
CASSDSGTSVINEQFF
TGTGCCAGCAGCGATTCCGGGACTAGCGTGATCAATGAGCAGTTCTTC
>TRBV5-1|TRBJ2-7|NA|TRBD2
CASSLGSSGSFYEQYF
TGCGCCAGCAGCTTGGGTTCCAGCGGGAGTTTCTACGAGCAGTACTTC
>TRBV5-1|TRBJ2-1|NA|NA
CASRIDGGEQFF
TGCGCCAGCAGAATTGACGGTGGCGAGCAGTTCTTC
>TRBV3-1|TRBJ2-7|few|NA
CASSSAWGEASYEQYF
TGTGCCAGCAGCTCAGCGTGGGGGGAGGCCTCCTACGAGCAGTACTTC
>TRBV4-1|TRBJ2-3|many|TRBD1
CASSQGLTGSSTDTQYF
TGCGCCAGCAGCCAAGGGTTGACAGGGAGTAGCACAGATACGCAGTATTTT
>TRBV7-2|TRBJ2-1|NA|TRBD2
CASSRPGLATYNEQFF
TGTGCCAGCAGCAGACCGGGACTAGCGACATACAATGAGCAGTTCTTC
>TRBV19|TRBJ2-7|once|NA
CASSMGYRGGYEQYF
TGTGCCAGTAGTATGGGATACAGGGGAGGCTACGAGCAGTACTTC